This T cell receptor beta chain stems from a study of post-analysis software for immune sequencing data. Study summary: Patients with relapsing-remitting, secondary progressive and progressive-relapsing multiple sclerosis courses were all represented.

There are a few counts of this clonotype. Its antigen is undetermined. Germline V gene sequence: CDR1 DFQATT, CDR2 SNEGSKA (reference sequence). The CDR3 is 12 amino acids. Overall study findings and caveats: Significantly lower normalized Chao1 diversity was found in patients with multiple sclerosis relative to controls. Higher frequency in patients than in controls was seen for 5 or 6 TRBV segments, with TRBV5-6, TRBV5-1 and TRBV20-1 among them. F measure showed strong co-clustering of same-batch samples.

Prepared TCR beta cDNA libraries contained unique molecular identifiers. Out of roughly 0.85 to 11 million T cells, 470,000 or so cDNA molecules were generated. TCRdb independently ran MiXCR on the PCR reads; one entry per CDR3 protein. Among a few hundred thousand distinct CDR3 sequences listed, approximately 31% were seen once. The clonotype was recovered from a girl under 18 with multiple sclerosis. The sequenced sample was blood. The V gene is TRBV20-1, the J gene TRBJ2-7; D possibly uses TRBD1 or TRBD2 (5 bases each). CDR3 DNA sequence: TGCAGCGTATGGGGGAGCTCCTACGAGCAGTACTTC. This encodes CSVWGSSYEQYF.